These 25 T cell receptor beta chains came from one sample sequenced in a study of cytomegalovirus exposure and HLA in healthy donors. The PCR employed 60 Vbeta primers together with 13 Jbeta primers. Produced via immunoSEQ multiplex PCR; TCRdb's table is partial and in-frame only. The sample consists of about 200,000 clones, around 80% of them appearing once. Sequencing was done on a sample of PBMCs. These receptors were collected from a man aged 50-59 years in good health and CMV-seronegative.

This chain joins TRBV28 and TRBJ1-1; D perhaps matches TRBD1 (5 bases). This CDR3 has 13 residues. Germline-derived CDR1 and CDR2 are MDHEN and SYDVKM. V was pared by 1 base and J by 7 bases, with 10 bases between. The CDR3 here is CASSLLDKVEAFF. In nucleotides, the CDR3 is TGTGCCAGCAGTTTATTGGACAAGGTTGAAGCTTTCTTT. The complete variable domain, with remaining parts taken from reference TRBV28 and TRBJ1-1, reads DVKVTQSSRYLVKRTGEKVFLECVQDMDHENMFWYRQDPGLGLRLIYFSYDVKMKEKGDIPEGYSVSREKKERFSLILESASTNQTSMYLCASSLLDKVEAFFGQGTRLTVV.

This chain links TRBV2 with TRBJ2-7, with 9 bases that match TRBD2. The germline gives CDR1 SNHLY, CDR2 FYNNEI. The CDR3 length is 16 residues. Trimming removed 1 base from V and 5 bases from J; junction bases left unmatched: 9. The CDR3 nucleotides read TGTGCCAGCAGTGAAGGCCCGGGACTAGCTCCGAACGAGCAGTACTTC. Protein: CASSEGPGLAPNEQYF.

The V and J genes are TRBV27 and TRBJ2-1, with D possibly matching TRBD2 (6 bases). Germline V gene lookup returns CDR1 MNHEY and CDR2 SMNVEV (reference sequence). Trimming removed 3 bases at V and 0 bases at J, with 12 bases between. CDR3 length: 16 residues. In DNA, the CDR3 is TGTGCCAGCAGTTTTCGAGCGGGTGGCTCCTACAATGAGCAGTTCTTC. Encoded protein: CASSFRAGGSYNEQFF.

The CDR3 region has the DNA TGTGCCAGCAGCAAAGGAAGGCAGGGTGGCGGGGAGCTGTTTTTT. Encoded protein: CASSKGRQGGGELFF. The J gene is TRBJ2-2, the V gene TRBV21-1; TRBD1, the table's D call, lacks a check against the DNA. TRBV21-1 corresponds to a pseudogene. The CDR3 loop spans 15 amino acids.

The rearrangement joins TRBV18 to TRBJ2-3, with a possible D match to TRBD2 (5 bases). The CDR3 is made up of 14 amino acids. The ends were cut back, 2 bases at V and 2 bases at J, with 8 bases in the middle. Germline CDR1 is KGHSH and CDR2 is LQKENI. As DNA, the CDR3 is TGTGCCAGCTCACCAGTAGCGCACACAGATACGCAGTATTTT. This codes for CASSPVAHTDTQYF.

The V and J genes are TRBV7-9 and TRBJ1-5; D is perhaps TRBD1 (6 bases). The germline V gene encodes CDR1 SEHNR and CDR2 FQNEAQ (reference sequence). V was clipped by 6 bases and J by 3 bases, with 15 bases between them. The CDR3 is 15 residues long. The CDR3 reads CASSSGGGPNQPQHF. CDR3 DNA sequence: TGTGCCAGCAGTTCGGGAGGGGGACCCAATCAGCCCCAGCATTTT.

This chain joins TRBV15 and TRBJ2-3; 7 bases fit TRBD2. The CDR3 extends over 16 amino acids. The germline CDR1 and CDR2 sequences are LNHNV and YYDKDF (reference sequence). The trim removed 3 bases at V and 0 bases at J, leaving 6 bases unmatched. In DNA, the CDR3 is TGTGCCACCAGCAGGGACCCAGCGGGAAGCACAGATACGCAGTATTTT. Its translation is CATSRDPAGSTDTQYF.

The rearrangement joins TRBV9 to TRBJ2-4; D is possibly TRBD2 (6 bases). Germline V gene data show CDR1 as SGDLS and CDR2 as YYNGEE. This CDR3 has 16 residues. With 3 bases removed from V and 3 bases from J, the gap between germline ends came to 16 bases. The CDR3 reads CASSATEGYSKNIQYF. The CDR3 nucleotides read TGTGCCAGCAGCGCCACGGAGGGGTACAGCAAAAACATTCAGTACTTC.

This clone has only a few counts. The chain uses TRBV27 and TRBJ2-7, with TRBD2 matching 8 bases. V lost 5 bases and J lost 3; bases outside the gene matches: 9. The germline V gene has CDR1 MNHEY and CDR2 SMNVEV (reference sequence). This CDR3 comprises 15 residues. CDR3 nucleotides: TGTGCCAGCAGTCCCCCACTAGCGGATCACTACGAGCAGTACTTC. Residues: CASSPPLADHYEQYF.

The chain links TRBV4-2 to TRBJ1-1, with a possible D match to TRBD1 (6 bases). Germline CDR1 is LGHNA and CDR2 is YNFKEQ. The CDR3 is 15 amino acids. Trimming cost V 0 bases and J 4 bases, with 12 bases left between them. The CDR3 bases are TGTGCCAGCAGCCAAGATATGGGGGACATCACTGAAGCTTTCTTT. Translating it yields CASSQDMGDITEAFF.

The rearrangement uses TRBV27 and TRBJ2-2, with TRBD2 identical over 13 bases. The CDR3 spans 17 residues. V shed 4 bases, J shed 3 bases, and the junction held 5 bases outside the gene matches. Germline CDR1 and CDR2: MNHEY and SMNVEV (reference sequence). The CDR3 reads CASSSGLAGAYTGELFF. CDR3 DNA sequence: TGTGCCAGCAGTTCAGGACTAGCGGGAGCATACACCGGGGAGCTGTTTTTT.

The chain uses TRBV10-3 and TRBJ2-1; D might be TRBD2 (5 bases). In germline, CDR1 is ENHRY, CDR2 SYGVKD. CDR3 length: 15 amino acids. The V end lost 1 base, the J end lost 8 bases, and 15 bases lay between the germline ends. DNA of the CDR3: TGTGCCATCAGTGAGTTTTCTCTACTAGTCTATGAGCAGTTCTTC. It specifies CAISEFSLLVYEQFF.

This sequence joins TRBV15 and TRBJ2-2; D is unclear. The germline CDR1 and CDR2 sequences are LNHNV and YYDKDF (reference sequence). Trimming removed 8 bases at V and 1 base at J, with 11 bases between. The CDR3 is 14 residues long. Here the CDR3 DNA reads TGTGCCACCCCGCGGATCGGGAACACCGGGGAGCTGTTTTTT. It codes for CATPRIGNTGELFF.

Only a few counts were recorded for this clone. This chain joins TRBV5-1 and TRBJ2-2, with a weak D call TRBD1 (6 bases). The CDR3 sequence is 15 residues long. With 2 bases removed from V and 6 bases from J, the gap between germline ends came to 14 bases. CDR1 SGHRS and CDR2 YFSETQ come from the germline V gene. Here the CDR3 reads CASSLIPGEAGELFF. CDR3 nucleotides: TGCGCCAGCAGCTTAATTCCAGGGGAAGCCGGGGAGCTGTTTTTT.

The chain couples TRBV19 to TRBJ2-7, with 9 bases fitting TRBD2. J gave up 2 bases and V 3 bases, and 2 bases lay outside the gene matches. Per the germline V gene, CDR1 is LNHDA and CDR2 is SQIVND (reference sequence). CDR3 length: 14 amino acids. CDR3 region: CASSISGGPYEQYF. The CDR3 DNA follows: TGTGCCAGTAGTATTAGCGGGGGACCCTACGAGCAGTACTTC.

The CDR3 here is CASSLDRVEQYF. The CDR3 DNA reads TGTGCCAGCAGTCTCGACAGGGTAGAGCAGTACTTC. The genes are TRBV7-9 and TRBJ2-7; 7 nucleotides line up with TRBD1. With 6 bases clipped from V and 7 bases from J, the junction kept 6 bases outside the gene matches. The CDR3 extends over 12 amino acids. In germline, CDR1 is SEHNR, CDR2 FQNEAQ (reference sequence).

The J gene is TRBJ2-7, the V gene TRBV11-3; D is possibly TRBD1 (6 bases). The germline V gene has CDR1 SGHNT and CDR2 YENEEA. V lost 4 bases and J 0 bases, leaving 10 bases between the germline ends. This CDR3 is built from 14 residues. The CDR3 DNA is TGTGCCAGCAGCTCTGGACAGAACTCCTACGAGCAGTACTTC. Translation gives CASSSGQNSYEQYF.

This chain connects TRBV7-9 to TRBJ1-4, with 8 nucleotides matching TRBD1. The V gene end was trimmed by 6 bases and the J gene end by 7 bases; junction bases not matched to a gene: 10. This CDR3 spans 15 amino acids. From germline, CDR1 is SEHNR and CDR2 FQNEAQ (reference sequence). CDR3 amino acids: CASRPIDRGGEKLFF. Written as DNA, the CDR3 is TGTGCCAGCAGACCAATTGACAGGGGAGGTGAAAAACTGTTTTTT.

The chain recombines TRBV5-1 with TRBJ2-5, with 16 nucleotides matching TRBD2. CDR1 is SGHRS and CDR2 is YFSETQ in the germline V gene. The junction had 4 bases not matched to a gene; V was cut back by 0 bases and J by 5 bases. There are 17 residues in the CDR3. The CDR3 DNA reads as TGCGCCAGCAGCTTGGAGGGACTAGCGGGAGGGCCGGAGACCCAGTACTTC. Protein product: CASSLEGLAGGPETQYF.

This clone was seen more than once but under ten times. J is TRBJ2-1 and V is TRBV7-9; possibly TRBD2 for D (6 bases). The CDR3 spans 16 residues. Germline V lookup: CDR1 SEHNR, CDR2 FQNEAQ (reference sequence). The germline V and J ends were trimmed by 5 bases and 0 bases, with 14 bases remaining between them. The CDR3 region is CASSPPDGSSYNEQFF. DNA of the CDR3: TGTGCCAGCAGCCCGCCGGACGGGAGCTCCTACAATGAGCAGTTCTTC.

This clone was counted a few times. CDR3 bases: TGTGCCAGCAGCTCCTACAGAGAGGAAGCTTTCTTT. It yields the protein CASSSYREEAFF. The rearrangement links TRBV6-5 to TRBJ1-1; D not certain. Trimming took off 6 bases at V and 8 bases at J, with 13 bases between the two ends. CDR1 is MNHEY and CDR2 is SVGAGI in the germline V gene. The CDR3 spans 12 residues.

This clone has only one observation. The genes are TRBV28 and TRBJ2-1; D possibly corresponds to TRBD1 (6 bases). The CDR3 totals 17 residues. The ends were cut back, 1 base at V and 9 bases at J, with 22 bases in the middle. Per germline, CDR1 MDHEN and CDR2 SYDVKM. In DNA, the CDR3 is TGTGCCAGCAGTTTATTCGGCCCAGGGGCAGGATCTGGTGAGCAGTTCTTC. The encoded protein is CASSLFGPGAGSGEQFF.

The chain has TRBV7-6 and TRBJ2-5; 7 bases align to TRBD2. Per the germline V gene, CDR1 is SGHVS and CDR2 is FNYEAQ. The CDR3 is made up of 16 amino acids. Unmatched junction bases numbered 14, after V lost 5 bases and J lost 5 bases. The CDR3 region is CASSGRGGRARETQYF. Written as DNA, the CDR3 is TGTGCCAGCAGCGGCCGTGGGGGGAGGGCCAGGGAGACCCAGTACTTC. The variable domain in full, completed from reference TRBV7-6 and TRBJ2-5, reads GAGVSQSPRYKVTKRGQDVALRCDPISGHVSLYWYRQALGQGPEFLTYFNYEAQQDKSGLPNDRFSAERPEGSISTLTIQRTEQRDSAMYRCASSGRGGRARETQYFGPGTRLLVL.

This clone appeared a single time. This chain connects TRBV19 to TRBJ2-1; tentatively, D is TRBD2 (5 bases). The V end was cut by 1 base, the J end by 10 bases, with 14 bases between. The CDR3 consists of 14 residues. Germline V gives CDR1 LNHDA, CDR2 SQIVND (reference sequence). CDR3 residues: CASSIGTRGMEQFF. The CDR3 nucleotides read TGTGCCAGTAGTATAGGGACGAGAGGGATGGAGCAGTTCTTC.

The CDR3 sequence is CASSFSGSYEQYF. The CDR3 DNA sequence: TGCGCCAGCAGCTTTTCGGGGTCCTACGAGCAGTACTTC. The rearrangement links TRBV5-1 to TRBJ2-7; D might be TRBD2 (5 bases). This CDR3 is built from 13 residues. The V gene's germline CDR1 is SGHRS and CDR2 YFSETQ. With 2 bases removed from V and 1 base from J, the gap between germline ends came to 7 bases.